These 8 T cell receptor beta chains were sequenced from one sample in a study of blood T cell repertoires in COVID-19. Measured with immunoSEQ multiplex PCR; TCRdb has only the in-frame clones, and not every one. The table shows 250,000 or so clones, with roughly 90% occurring only once. Sequenced material: PBMCs or T cells enriched from blood (not recorded which). These receptors all come from a man between 35 and 55 years old who had been exposed to COVID-19.

The V and J genes are TRBV19 and TRBJ1-2; tentative D call: TRBD1 (6 bases). Germline CDR1 reads LNHDA; CDR2 reads SQIVND (reference sequence). The V end lost 6 bases, the J end lost 3 bases, and 11 bases lay between the germline ends. The CDR3 contains 13 residues. Here the CDR3 reads CASRLGGDYGYTF. In DNA form, the CDR3 reads TGTGCCAGTAGACTAGGGGGGGACTATGGCTACACCTTC.

The CDR3 DNA follows: TGTGCCACCAGCAGAGAAACCATAGCGGGAGGCGACTACAATGAGCAGTTCTTC. It encodes CATSRETIAGGDYNEQFF. The rearrangement joins TRBV15 to TRBJ2-1; 10 bases are a match to TRBD2. The CDR3 sequence is 18 residues long. V trimming: 0 bases; J trimming: 3 bases; junction bases outside the gene matches: 8. Germline V lookup: CDR1 LNHNV, CDR2 YYDKDF (reference sequence).

The chain has TRBV21-1 and TRBJ1-4. TRBV21-1 counts as a pseudogene. This CDR3 is 18 amino acids long. CDR3 coding DNA: TGTGCCAGCAACCCTCCAAGGCTCTCGCACGGGACTAATGAAAAACTGTTTTTT. This translates into CASNPPRLSHGTNEKLFF.

The chain uses TRBV19 and TRBJ2-2; TRBD2 might be the D (5 bases). This CDR3 has 14 residues. CDR1 and CDR2 (germline): LNHDA, SQIVND (reference sequence). Trimming pared 6 bases from V and 4 bases from J, leaving 12 bases between. The CDR3 spells CASRNTRATGELFF. CDR3 nucleotide sequence: TGTGCCAGTAGGAACACTAGAGCCACCGGGGAGCTGTTTTTT.

The V call is TRBV28, the J call TRBJ2-1; tentatively, D is TRBD1 (5 bases). Germline assignment: CDR1 MDHEN and CDR2 SYDVKM. The CDR3 has 16 residues. The V gene lost 5 bases and the J gene lost 4 bases, with 18 bases spanning the gap. The CDR3 region has the DNA TGTGCCAGCAGTAACCTACCCCCAGGGCGATACAATGAGCAGTTCTTC. Translating gives CASSNLPPGRYNEQFF.

The V and J genes are TRBV15 and TRBJ1-1; D perhaps matches TRBD1 (5 bases). Germline values: CDR1 LNHNV, CDR2 YYDKDF (reference sequence). The CDR3 loop spans 15 amino acids. V dropped 0 bases and J dropped 0 bases, with 8 bases sitting between them. CDR3 residues: CATSRDRTLNTEAFF. The CDR3 DNA reads as TGTGCCACCAGCAGAGATCGGACACTGAACACTGAAGCTTTCTTT.

J is TRBJ2-7 and V is TRBV6-5; 9 bases match TRBD2. Looked up from germline, CDR1 is MNHEY and CDR2 is SVGAGI. The CDR3 length is 15 residues. Losses at the gene ends were 2 bases for V and 6 bases for J; bases not matched to a gene: 8. The DNA of the CDR3 is TGTGCCAGCAGTTACATTAGCGGGAGTTGGGGCGAGCAGTACTTC. This gives the protein CASSYISGSWGEQYF.

The chain combines TRBV19 with TRBJ2-1, with TRBD2 as a possible D gene (5 bases). The CDR3 contains 14 residues. The V gene's germline CDR1 is LNHDA and CDR2 SQIVND (reference sequence). The V end was cut by 5 bases, the J end by 0 bases, with 8 bases between. This CDR3 is CASSPGYSYNEQFF. The CDR3 DNA is TGTGCCAGTAGTCCGGGGTACTCCTACAATGAGCAGTTCTTC. Variable domain in full (rest from reference TRBV19 and TRBJ2-1): DGGITQSPKYLFRKEGQNVTLSCEQNLNHDAMYWYRQDPGQGLRLIYYSQIVNDFQKGDIAEGYSVSREKKESFPLTVTSAQKNPTAFYLCASSPGYSYNEQFFGPGTRLTVL.